This T cell receptor (beta chain) was recorded in a study of OX40 agonist ivuxolimab in advanced cancers. The method was immunoSEQ multiplex PCR; TCRdb's version includes in-frame clones alone and lacks a portion of them. This table has tens of thousands of clones, 75% to 85% appearing once. Remarks on this clone: Its antigen is still unknown.

Study-level findings and limits: No determination was made of the antigen specificity of the expanded peripheral T cells.

V was pared by 4 bases and J by 2 bases, with 15 bases between. CDR1 is SGHRS, CDR2 YFSETQ, per germline. CDR3 length equals 15 residues. Sequencing was performed on CD4+ or CD8+ T cells sorted from blood, taken in a trial of the OX40 agonist ivuxolimab. This sequence originates from an adult with an advanced solid tumor such as melanoma, head and neck, liver or kidney cancer. The V call is TRBV5-1, the J call TRBJ1-1; tentative D call: TRBD1 (6 bases). The CDR3 spells CASSDGTLGNTEAFF. The CDR3 DNA reads as TGCGCCAGCAGCGACGGGACACTAGGTAACACTGAAGCTTTCTTT.